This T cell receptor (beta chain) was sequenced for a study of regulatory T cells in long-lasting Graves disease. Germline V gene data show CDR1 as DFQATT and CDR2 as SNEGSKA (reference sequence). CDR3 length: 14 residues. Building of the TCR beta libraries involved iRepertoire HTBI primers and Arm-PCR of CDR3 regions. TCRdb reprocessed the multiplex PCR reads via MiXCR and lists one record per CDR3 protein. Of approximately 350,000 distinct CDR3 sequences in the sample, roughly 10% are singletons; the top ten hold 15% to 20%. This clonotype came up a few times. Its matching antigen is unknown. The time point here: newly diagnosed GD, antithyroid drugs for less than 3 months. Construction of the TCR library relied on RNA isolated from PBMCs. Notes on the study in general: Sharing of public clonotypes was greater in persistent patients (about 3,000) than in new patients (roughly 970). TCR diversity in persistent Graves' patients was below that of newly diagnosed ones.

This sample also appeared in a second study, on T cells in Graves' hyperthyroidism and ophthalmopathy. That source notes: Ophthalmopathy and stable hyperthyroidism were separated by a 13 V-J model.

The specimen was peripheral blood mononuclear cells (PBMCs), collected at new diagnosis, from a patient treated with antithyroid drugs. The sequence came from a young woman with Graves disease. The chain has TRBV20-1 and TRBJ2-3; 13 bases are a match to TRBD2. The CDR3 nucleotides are TGCAGCTGGACTAGCGGGGGAAGCACAGATACGCAGTATTTT. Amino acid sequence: CSWTSGGSTDTQYF.